Reported below is one T cell receptor beta chain. In the original analysis: Reference gene primers were amplified, and this amplification served to estimate nucleated cell counts. TCRdb's table, derived via immunoSEQ multiplex PCR, lists solely in-frame clones and lacks some. V, J and clone size are taken as reported in that table, and D and trimming were inferred from the DNA itself. The top ten clones hold around 2.5% of a sample with around 200,000 clones, 80% to 90% of them seen once. The data were taken from a study of blood T cell repertoires in COVID-19. Turning to the study itself: Specimens from acute and convalescent COVID-19 originated in the United States, Italy and Spain.

Sequences were obtained from peripheral blood. The receptor was derived from a woman aged 40 to 50 with active or convalescent COVID-19.

Here the CDR3 DNA reads TGTGCCAGCAGCCCCGACAGGGGAGGTCGCGGGGAGCTGTTTTTT. Its translation: CASSPDRGGRGELFF. The rearrangement uses TRBV5-4 and TRBJ2-2; 8 nucleotides align to TRBD1. From germline, CDR1 is SGHNT and CDR2 YYREEE (reference sequence). J lost 7 bases, V lost 4 bases, and 9 bases had no gene match. This CDR3 has 15 residues. The variable domain in full, completed from reference TRBV5-4 and TRBJ2-2, reads ETGVTQSPTHLIKTRGQQVTLRCSSQSGHNTVSWYQQALGQGPQFIFQYYREEENGRGNFPPRFSGLQFPNYSSELNVNALELDDSALYLCASSPDRGGRGELFFGEGSRLTVL.